The 22 T cell receptor beta chains presented below share a single source sample, sequenced in a study of T cells after yellow fever vaccination. TCRdb fed the 5' RACE reads into MiXCR, producing one record per CDR3 protein. The table records about 340,000 distinct CDR3 sequences, 8.7% of them present only once. Sequenced here: PBMCs, sampled on the day of the first yellow fever vaccination. The source is a man aged 18 to 29 who received the YFV17D yellow fever vaccine.

In its sample, this clonotype was seen a few times. This chain joins TRBV2 and TRBJ2-7, with 8 nucleotides matching TRBD2. From germline, CDR1 is SNHLY and CDR2 FYNNEI. After removal of 7 bases from V and 0 bases from J, the junction contained 14 bases not matched to a gene. The CDR3 is made up of 17 amino acids. The CDR3 nucleotides are TGTGCCAGCACGCCGGGACTAGGAAGGATTAGCTCCTACGAGCAGTACTTC. This translates into CASTPGLGRISSYEQYF.

The CDR3 protein is CSVRREGARFF. CDR3 coding DNA: TGCAGCGTCCGGAGGGAGGGGGCTCGGTTCTTC. The chain links TRBV29-1 to TRBJ2-1, with D perhaps TRBD1 or TRBD2 (7 bases each). Germline lookup yields CDR1 SQVTM and CDR2 ANQGSEA. Trimming pared 6 bases from V and 15 bases from J, leaving 18 bases between. CDR3 length: 11 amino acids.

V is TRBV3-1 and J is TRBJ1-2; D remains unclear. CDR3 length: 13 amino acids. The V end was cut by 1 base, the J end by 7 bases, with 10 bases between. Germline assignment: CDR1 LGHDT and CDR2 YNNKEL (reference sequence). CDR3 region: CASSQVDAGGYTF. The CDR3 nucleotides are TGTGCCAGCAGCCAAGTCGATGCGGGTGGCTACACCTTC.

This clonotype came up a few times. The rearrangement links TRBV5-1 to TRBJ2-7, with D perhaps being TRBD1 or TRBD2 (5 bases each). CDR1 and CDR2 from the germline V gene are SGHRS and YFSETQ. The CDR3 length is 14 residues. V lost 0 bases to trimming and J lost 2 bases, with 9 bases between them. The CDR3 DNA sequence: TGCGCCAGCAGCTTGGCCTGGGGACCCTACGAGCAGTACTTC. It codes for CASSLAWGPYEQYF.

The chain uses TRBV4-1 and TRBJ2-5, with 7 bases aligning to TRBD2. The length of the CDR3 is 17 residues. V shed 0 bases and J 5 bases; nucleotides not matched to a gene: 12. Germline V gene data show CDR1 as MGHRA and CDR2 as YSYEKL. The CDR3 DNA is TGCGCCAGCAGCCAAGATCGCGGGGAGGGATTGGTTGAGACCCAGTACTTC. As protein: CASSQDRGEGLVETQYF.

A few counts support this clonotype. The CDR3 sequence is CSAILYNEQFF. The CDR3 DNA reads TGCAGTGCTATCCTGTACAATGAGCAGTTCTTC. The chain employs TRBV20-1 and TRBJ2-1; unclear D gene. V was shortened by 4 bases and J by 4 bases, with 5 bases between the two germline ends. The CDR3 sequence is 11 residues long. CDR1 is DFQATT and CDR2 is SNEGSKA in the germline V gene (reference sequence).

This clonotype appeared a few times. The chain combines TRBV5-6 with TRBJ2-3; D may be TRBD1 (5 bases). Per germline, CDR1 SGHDT and CDR2 YYEEEE. The CDR3 runs 17 residues. V gave up 5 bases and J gave up 4 bases, with 23 bases separating them. CDR3 sequence reads: CASRWGVRFGMSDTQYF. CDR3 bases: TGTGCCAGCAGGTGGGGCGTCAGGTTCGGTATGTCAGATACGCAGTATTTT.

The V and J genes are TRBV5-1 and TRBJ2-7; D unclear. The CDR3 extends over 13 amino acids. Germline loops: CDR1 SGHRS, CDR2 YFSETQ. Deletions cut 0 bases from V and 7 bases from J, with 11 bases between. DNA of the CDR3: TGCGCCAGCAGCTTGGACGCGGTTTGGGAGCAGTACTTC. Protein product: CASSLDAVWEQYF. The whole variable domain, filled in from reference TRBV5-1 and TRBJ2-7, reads KAGVTQTPRYLIKTRGQQVTLSCSPISGHRSVSWYQQTPGQGLQFLFEYFSETQRNKGNFPGRFSGRQFSNSRSEMNVSTLELGDSALYLCASSLDAVWEQYFGPGTRLTVT.

The rearrangement joins TRBV5-5 to TRBJ1-6, with D perhaps TRBD1 (5 bases). V was pared by 4 bases and J by 10 bases, with 24 bases between. Germline assignment: CDR1 SGHKS and CDR2 YYEKEE (reference sequence). This CDR3 region has 17 residues. For the CDR3, the DNA is TGTGCCAGCAGCGGGGGGACTCGCGGGGCGAATTGGTCACCCCTCCACTTT. It translates to CASSGGTRGANWSPLHF. Using reference TRBV5-5 and TRBJ1-6 for the parts outside the CDR3, the full variable domain is DAGVTQSPTHLIKTRGQQVTLRCSPISGHKSVSWYQQVLGQGPQFIFQYYEKEERGRGNFPDRFSARQFPNYSSELNVNALLLGDSALYLCASSGGTRGANWSPLHFGNGTRLTVT.

This clonotype occurred many times. The CDR3 nucleotides are TGCGCCAGCAGTTCAGAGAATGAGCAGTTCTTC. Translation gives CASSSENEQFF. V usage is TRBV5-1 and J usage is TRBJ2-1; D ambiguous. Germline values: CDR1 SGHRS, CDR2 YFSETQ. V dropped 5 bases and J dropped 7 bases, with 7 bases sitting between them. CDR3 size: 11 residues.

This clonotype was observed a few times. The chain carries TRBV10-3 and TRBJ1-5; no clear D. Trimming removed 0 bases from V and 3 bases from J, with 3 bases in between. The CDR3 length is 13 residues. Germline loops: CDR1 ENHRY, CDR2 SYGVKD. The CDR3 loop reads CAISESINQPQHF. The DNA of the CDR3 is TGTGCCATCAGTGAGTCGATCAATCAGCCCCAGCATTTT.

This clonotype was recorded a few times. This chain uses TRBV11-1 with TRBJ1-1; D uncertain. The germline CDR1 and CDR2 sequences are SGHAT and FQDESV (reference sequence). V gave up 4 bases and J gave up 2 bases, with 32 bases separating them. This CDR3 has 21 residues. CDR3 protein: CASSSPTRDKGPPLLNTEAFF. CDR3 sequence (DNA): TGTGCCAGCAGCTCCCCAACTAGGGATAAGGGTCCCCCTCTACTAAACACTGAAGCTTTCTTT.

This clonotype has more than one count but fewer than ten. The chain joins TRBV21-1 to TRBJ2-7; the D call in the table, TRBD1, was not verified against the DNA. TRBV21-1 is classified as a pseudogene. The CDR3 spans 15 residues. In DNA form, the CDR3 reads TGTGCCAGCGCGCCCGGACAAAGGACCGGCTACGAGCAGTACGTC. Protein: CASAPGQRTGYEQYV.

The rearrangement links TRBV4-3 to TRBJ1-2, with 7 bases aligning to TRBD1. This CDR3 region has 14 residues. V was pared by 2 bases and J by 9 bases, with 9 bases of the junction left unmatched. Germline V gene lookup returns CDR1 LGHNA and CDR2 YSLEER. The CDR3 sequence is CASSQRATGASYTF. CDR3 nucleotide sequence: TGCGCCAGCAGCCAAAGGGCCACAGGGGCGAGCTACACCTTC.

This chain joins TRBV5-4 and TRBJ2-3; 10 bases align to TRBD1. The CDR3 contains 15 residues. Germline-derived CDR1 and CDR2 are SGHNT and YYREEE (reference sequence). After removal of 6 bases from V and 5 bases from J, the junction contained 9 bases not matched to a gene. The CDR3 spells CASTLGTGAKDTQYF. As DNA, the CDR3 is TGTGCCAGCACCCTCGGGACAGGGGCTAAAGATACGCAGTATTTT.

V is TRBV9 and J is TRBJ1-1; the D is unclear. The CDR3 totals 13 residues. Germline values: CDR1 SGDLS, CDR2 YYNGEE. V was pared by 4 bases and J by 5 bases, with 12 bases between. The CDR3 here is CASSSRDGTEAFF. The CDR3 DNA reads as TGTGCCAGCAGCTCCCGTGACGGGACTGAAGCTTTCTTT.

The chain couples TRBV12-3 or TRBV12-4 to TRBJ2-6; D tentatively reads TRBD1 or TRBD2 (5 bases each). Trimming took 10 bases from V and 0 from J, leaving 19 bases between them. CDR3 size: 17 residues. DNA of the CDR3: TGTGCCACCATAACCGGGACGCCTAGCTCTGGGGCCAACGTCCTGACTTTC. Translated: CATITGTPSSGANVLTF.

This clonotype has just a few counts. The CDR3 coding sequence is TGTGCCAGCAGCCAAACGGGGGACCAAGAGACCCAGTACTTC. Its protein product is CASSQTGDQETQYF. The chain recombines TRBV9 with TRBJ2-5; maybe TRBD2 (6 bases). CDR1 and CDR2 (germline): SGDLS, YYNGEE. There are 14 residues in the CDR3. V was cut by 4 bases and J by 0 bases, with 10 bases left in between.

This clonotype was observed a few times. The chain employs TRBV6-2 or TRBV6-3 and TRBJ2-7; a possible D gene is TRBD1 (5 bases). The CDR3 has 15 residues. Germline lookup yields CDR1 MNHEY and CDR2 SVGEGT. V was shortened by 5 bases and J by 0 bases, with 14 bases between the two germline ends. CDR3 coding DNA: TGTGCCAGCAGTCACACGACAGCTAGCTCCTACGAGCAGTACGTC. This codes for CASSHTTASSYEQYV.

There are a few counts of this clonotype. The gene calls are TRBV7-9 and TRBJ2-1; TRBD1 is a possible D gene (7 bases). This CDR3 comprises 11 residues. Per the germline V gene, CDR1 is SEHNR and CDR2 is FQNEAQ (reference sequence). With 4 bases removed from V and 15 bases from J, the gap between germline ends came to 13 bases. The CDR3 coding sequence is TGTGCCAGCAGCTCAGGGGGGACGTGGTTCTTC. Translated, it gives CASSSGGTWFF.

This clonotype was counted only a few times. The chain is built from TRBV24-1 and TRBJ2-3, with D hard to call. Trimming removed 2 bases at V and 5 bases at J, with 16 bases between. Per germline, CDR1 KGHDR and CDR2 SFDVKD. The CDR3 contains 16 residues. The CDR3 is CATSDSTPITGDTQYF. For the CDR3, the DNA is TGTGCCACCAGTGATTCAACGCCTATCACGGGAGATACGCAGTATTTT.

The chain couples TRBV5-6 to TRBJ2-1, with D tentatively TRBD1 (6 bases). Germline V gene data show CDR1 as SGHDT and CDR2 as YYEEEE. The CDR3 loop spans 13 amino acids. V lost 7 bases and J 5 bases, leaving 13 bases between the germline ends. Here the CDR3 reads CASGLDSNNEQFF. The CDR3 coding sequence is TGTGCCAGCGGACTGGACAGCAACAATGAGCAGTTCTTC.